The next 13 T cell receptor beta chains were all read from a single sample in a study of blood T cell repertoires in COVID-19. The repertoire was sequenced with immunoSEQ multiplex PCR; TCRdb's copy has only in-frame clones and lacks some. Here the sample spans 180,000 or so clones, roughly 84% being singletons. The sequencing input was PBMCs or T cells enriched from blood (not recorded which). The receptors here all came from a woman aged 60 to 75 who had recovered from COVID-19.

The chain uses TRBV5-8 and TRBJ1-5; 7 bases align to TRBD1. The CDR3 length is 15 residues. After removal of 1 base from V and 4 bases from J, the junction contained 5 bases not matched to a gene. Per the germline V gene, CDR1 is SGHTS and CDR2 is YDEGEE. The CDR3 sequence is CASSLNTRGNQPQHF. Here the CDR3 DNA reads TGTGCCAGCAGCTTGAACACCAGGGGGAATCAGCCCCAGCATTTT.

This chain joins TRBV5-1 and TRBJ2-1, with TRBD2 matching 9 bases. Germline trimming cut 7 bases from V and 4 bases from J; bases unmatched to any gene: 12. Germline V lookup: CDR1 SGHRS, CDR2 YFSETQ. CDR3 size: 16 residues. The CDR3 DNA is TGCGCCAGCCACCGTGAGCGGGAGGCCCTGTACAATGAGCAGTTCTTC. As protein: CASHREREALYNEQFF.

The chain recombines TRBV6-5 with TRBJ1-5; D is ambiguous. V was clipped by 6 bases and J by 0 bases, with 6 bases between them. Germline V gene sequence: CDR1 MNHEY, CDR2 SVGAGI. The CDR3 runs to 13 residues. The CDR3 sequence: CASRSSSNQPQHF. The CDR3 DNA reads TGTGCCAGCAGGAGTTCTAGCAATCAGCCCCAGCATTTT.

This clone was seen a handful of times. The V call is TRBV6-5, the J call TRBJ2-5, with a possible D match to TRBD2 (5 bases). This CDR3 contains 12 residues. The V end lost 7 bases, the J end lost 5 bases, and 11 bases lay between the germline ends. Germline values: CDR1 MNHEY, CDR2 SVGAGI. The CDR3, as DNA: TGTGCCAGCAAAGCGCCGGGGGAGACCCAGTACTTC. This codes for CASKAPGETQYF.

The CDR3 spells CASSPGERSEAFF. CDR3 in DNA: TGTGCCAGCAGCCCGGGAGAGAGATCTGAAGCTTTCTTT. The chain couples TRBV9 to TRBJ1-1; D is ambiguous. The CDR3 contains 13 residues. Trimming pared 4 bases from V and 6 bases from J, leaving 13 bases between. CDR1 is SGDLS, CDR2 YYNGEE, per germline.

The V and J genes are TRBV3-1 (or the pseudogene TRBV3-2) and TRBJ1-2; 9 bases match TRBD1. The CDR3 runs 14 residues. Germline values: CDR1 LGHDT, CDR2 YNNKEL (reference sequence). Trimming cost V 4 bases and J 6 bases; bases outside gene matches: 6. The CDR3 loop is CASSPQGARDGYTF. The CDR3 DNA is TGTGCCAGCAGCCCACAGGGGGCTAGGGATGGCTACACCTTC.

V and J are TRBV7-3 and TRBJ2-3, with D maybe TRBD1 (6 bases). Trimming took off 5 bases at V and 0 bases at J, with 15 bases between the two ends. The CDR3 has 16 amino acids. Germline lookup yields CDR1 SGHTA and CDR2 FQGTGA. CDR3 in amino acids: CASSLRGQGSTDTQYF. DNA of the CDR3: TGTGCCAGCAGCCTCCGCGGGCAGGGGAGCACAGATACGCAGTATTTT.

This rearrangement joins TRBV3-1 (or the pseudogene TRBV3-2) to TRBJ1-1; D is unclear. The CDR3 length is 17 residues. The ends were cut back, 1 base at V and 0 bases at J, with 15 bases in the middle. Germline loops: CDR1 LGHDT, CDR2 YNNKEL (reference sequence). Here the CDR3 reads CASSQGYPLRMNTEAFF. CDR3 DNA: TGTGCCAGCAGCCAAGGGTACCCGCTGAGGATGAACACTGAAGCTTTCTTT.

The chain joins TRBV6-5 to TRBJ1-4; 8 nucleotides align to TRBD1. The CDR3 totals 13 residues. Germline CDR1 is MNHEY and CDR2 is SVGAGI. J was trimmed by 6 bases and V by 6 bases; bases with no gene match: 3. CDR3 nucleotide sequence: TGTGCCAGCAGAACGACAGGGGATGAAAAACTGTTTTTT. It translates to CASRTTGDEKLFF.

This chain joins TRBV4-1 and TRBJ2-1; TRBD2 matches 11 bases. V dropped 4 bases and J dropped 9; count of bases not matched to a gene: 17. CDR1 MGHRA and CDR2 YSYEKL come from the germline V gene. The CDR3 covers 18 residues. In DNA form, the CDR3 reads TGCGCCAGCAGCCCCTCCCTACCGGGACTAGCGGATTTCACTGAGCAGTTCTTC. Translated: CASSPSLPGLADFTEQFF.

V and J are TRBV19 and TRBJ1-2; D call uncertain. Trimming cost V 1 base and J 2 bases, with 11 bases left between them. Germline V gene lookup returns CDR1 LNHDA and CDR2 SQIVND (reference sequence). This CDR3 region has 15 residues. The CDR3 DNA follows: TGTGCCAGTAGTATAGGCATTACAGAGAACTATGGCTACACCTTC. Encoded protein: CASSIGITENYGYTF.

As DNA, the CDR3 is TGTGCCAGCAGCTACCTCAGGGGCTCCGGGGAGCTGTTTTTT. Protein: CASSYLRGSGELFF. The genes are TRBV7-9 and TRBJ2-2; TRBD1 is a possible D gene (6 bases). Germline V gene sequence: CDR1 SEHNR, CDR2 FQNEAQ (reference sequence). Deletions cut 4 bases from V and 6 bases from J, with 12 bases between. The CDR3 runs to 14 residues. Full variable domain (remainder filled in from reference TRBV7-9 and TRBJ2-2): DTGVSQNPRHKITKRGQNVTFRCDPISEHNRLYWYRQTLGQGPEFLTYFQNEAQLEKSRLLSDRFSAERPKGSFSTLEIQRTEQGDSAMYLCASSYLRGSGELFFGEGSRLTVL.

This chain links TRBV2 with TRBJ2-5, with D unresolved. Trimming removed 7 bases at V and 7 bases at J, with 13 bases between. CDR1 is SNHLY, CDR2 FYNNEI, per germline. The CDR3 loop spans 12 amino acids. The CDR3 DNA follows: TGTGCCAGCACCCCGTTGAGTGGGACCCAGTACTTC. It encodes CASTPLSGTQYF.